One and the same sample provided the 8 T cell receptor beta chains below, sequenced in a study of blood T cell repertoires in COVID-19. Sequenced by immunoSEQ multiplex PCR; TCRdb stores in-frame clones only, minus some. The sample contains 170,000 or so clones, around nine tenths of which appear only once. Sequenced input: peripheral blood. Every receptor here comes from a man in his sixties with COVID-19, enrolled during active disease.

The rearrangement links TRBV28 to TRBJ2-1; 9 bases line up with TRBD1. Germline V gene data show CDR1 as MDHEN and CDR2 as SYDVKM. The CDR3 is 16 amino acids. V was clipped by 5 bases and J by 4 bases; unmatched bases: 9. This CDR3 reads CASSATGTGFYNEQFF. The CDR3 DNA reads as TGTGCCAGCAGTGCTACCGGGACAGGGTTTTACAATGAGCAGTTCTTC.

The rearrangement links TRBV7-2 to TRBJ2-1; TRBD2 matches 9 bases. The V and J ends lost 5 bases and 5 bases, in that order; junction bases with no gene match: 10. The CDR3 is made up of 16 amino acids. Germline V lookup: CDR1 SGHTA, CDR2 FQGNSA. Here the CDR3 reads CASSRRAVAGDNEQFF. The CDR3 DNA sequence: TGTGCCAGCAGCCGCCGTGCGGTAGCGGGAGACAATGAGCAGTTCTTC.

The V call is TRBV24-1, the J call TRBJ2-1, with 8 bases identical to TRBD2. The CDR3 sequence is 15 residues long. V lost 0 bases, J lost 4 bases, and 1 base stayed unmatched. The germline gives CDR1 KGHDR, CDR2 SFDVKD. DNA for the CDR3: TGTGCCACCAGTGATTTGACTAGCGGATACAATGAGCAGTTCTTC. It is translated as CATSDLTSGYNEQFF.

J is TRBJ1-2 and V is TRBV30; perhaps TRBD1 as D (5 bases). Germline assignment: CDR1 GTSNPN and CDR2 SVGIG (reference sequence). V was pared by 0 bases and J by 6 bases, with 14 bases between. The CDR3 loop spans 14 amino acids. The CDR3 sequence is CAWSVARGGNGYTF. CDR3 sequence (DNA): TGTGCCTGGAGTGTAGCTCGGGGGGGTAATGGCTACACCTTC. Using reference TRBV30 and TRBJ1-2 for the parts outside the CDR3, the full variable domain is SQTIHQWPATLVQPVGSPLSLECTVEGTSNPNLYWYRQAAGRGLQLLFYSVGIGQISSEVPQNLSASRPQDRQFILSSKKLLLSDSGFYLCAWSVARGGNGYTFGSGTRLTVV.

The chain combines TRBV5-1 with TRBJ1-1, with 8 bases aligning to TRBD1. The CDR3 runs to 15 residues. V lost 4 bases, J lost 7 bases, and 12 bases stayed unmatched. From germline, CDR1 is SGHRS and CDR2 YFSETQ. The CDR3: CASSQRGQGAYEAFF. The CDR3, as DNA: TGCGCCAGCAGCCAACGCGGTCAGGGGGCTTATGAAGCTTTCTTT.

V usage is TRBV24-1 and J usage is TRBJ1-2; 9 bases align to TRBD1. CDR1 is KGHDR and CDR2 is SFDVKD in the germline V gene. The CDR3 is 17 amino acids. After removal of 2 bases from V and 6 bases from J, the junction contained 12 bases not matched to a gene. As DNA, the CDR3 is TGTGCCACCAGTGATTCGCTTCCCGGGACAGGGCGTCATGGCTACACCTTC. It codes for CATSDSLPGTGRHGYTF.

The chain employs TRBV19 and TRBJ1-2; D is possibly TRBD1 (6 bases). CDR3 size: 13 residues. V lost 3 bases and J lost 8, with 13 bases in between. Germline CDR1 is LNHDA and CDR2 is SQIVND (reference sequence). The CDR3, as DNA: TGTGCCAGTAGTATTTTAGGGGGATTCGGCTACACCTTC. Its protein product is CASSILGGFGYTF.

The chain employs TRBV21-1 and TRBJ1-2; the table's D call, TRBD1, was not checked against the DNA. TRBV21-1 is deemed a pseudogene. The CDR3 totals 16 residues. The CDR3 loop reads CASSKVGTGGWNGYTF. CDR3 DNA sequence: TGTGCCAGCAGCAAAGTTGGGACAGGGGGTTGGAATGGCTACACCTTC.